This passage covers 26 T cell receptor beta chains from one sample sequenced in a study of blood T cells in healthy people across ages. The second PCR ran about 6 to 11 cycles with a sample-barcoded 5' primer and J-beta primers. Via MiXCR, TCRdb re-called the 5' RACE reads, giving one row per CDR3 protein. In the table there are approximately 810,000 distinct CDR3 sequences, less than 35% of which are singletons. Sequencing input: blood. Receptors were obtained from a woman aged 80 or over in good health.

As concerns this clonotype: With a much larger clone just one base away, this may be a read error. CDR3 coding DNA: TGTGCCTGCAGTTACTCACAGGGCGGGGGGACCCAGTACTTC. Protein: CACSYSQGGGTQYF. The rearrangement joins TRBV6-5 to TRBJ2-5, with D tentatively TRBD2 (7 bases). This CDR3 region has 14 residues. Germline lookup yields CDR1 MNHEY and CDR2 SVGAGI.

This clonotype was counted many times. V gene TRBV10-3 combines with J gene TRBJ2-7, with D possibly matching TRBD1 (5 bases). This CDR3 is built from 13 residues. Trimming removed 5 bases from V and 4 bases from J, with 12 bases in between. Germline-derived CDR1 and CDR2 are ENHRY and SYGVKD. The CDR3 DNA is TGTGCCATCAGTCAGGACACACCATACGAGCAGTACTTC. This translates into CAISQDTPYEQYF.

This clonotype occurred a few times. V usage is TRBV18 and J usage is TRBJ2-1; D possibly corresponds to TRBD2 (6 bases). The CDR3 extends over 13 amino acids. Trimming stripped 3 bases from V and 9 bases from J, with 12 bases between. Germline CDR1 and CDR2: KGHSH and LQKENI. The CDR3 spells CASSPGLTLEQFF. For the CDR3, the DNA is TGTGCCAGCTCACCCGGACTAACTCTTGAGCAGTTCTTC.

As concerns this clonotype: This may be a read error: a much more frequent sequence differs by one nucleotide. The V call is TRBV10-3, the J call TRBJ2-5; perhaps TRBD1 as D (5 bases). The CDR3 extends over 13 amino acids. V shed 10 bases and J shed 2 bases, with 14 bases lying between them. Germline-derived CDR1 and CDR2 are ENHRY and SYGVKD. The chain's CDR3 is CATRRQPQETQYF. CDR3 DNA: TGTGCCACCAGGCGACAGCCTCAAGAGACCCAGTACTTC.

Worth noting for this clonotype: Mismatch with germline at one junction end may stem from a read error. V gene TRBV7-2 combines with J gene TRBJ1-6, with D maybe TRBD1 (6 bases). The CDR3 loop spans 15 amino acids. Germline V gene data show CDR1 as SGHTA and CDR2 as FQGNSA. This chain's CDR3 is CASSPEGVSNSPPHF. In nucleotides, the CDR3 is TGTGCCAGCAGCCCCGAGGGGGTTTCTAATTCACCCCCCCACTTT.

The chain employs TRBV27 and TRBJ1-4; TRBD1 might be the D (5 bases). CDR3 length equals 13 residues. Germline V lookup: CDR1 MNHEY, CDR2 SMNVEV (reference sequence). V lost 6 bases, J lost 8 bases, and 13 bases lay in between. CDR3 protein: CASSKRDGEKLFF. CDR3 coding DNA: TGTGCCAGCAGCAAACGGGACGGAGAAAAACTGTTTTTT.

This clonotype was found a few times. At one end the junction does not follow the germline gene, possibly because of a read error. The genes are TRBV4-2 and TRBJ2-5, with D possibly being TRBD1 or TRBD2 (5 bases each). CDR1 and CDR2 from the germline V gene are LGHNA and YNFKEQ. This CDR3 contains 16 residues. The chain's CDR3 is CANSPHPGPVQETQYF. Written as DNA, the CDR3 is TGTGCCAACAGCCCCCACCCGGGACCCGTACAAGAGACCCAGTACTTC.

V is TRBV20-1 and J is TRBJ1-1; the D is unclear. CDR3 size: 12 residues. V was cut by 0 bases and J by 6 bases, with 8 bases left in between. Germline CDR1 and CDR2: DFQATT and SNEGSKA (reference sequence). This CDR3 is CSARDAKAEAFF. CDR3 in DNA: TGCAGTGCTAGAGATGCGAAGGCTGAAGCTTTCTTT.

CDR3 coding DNA: TGCAGCGTTGAAAACAACAGGGACGTTGGGGGCTACACCTTC. Its translation: CSVENNRDVGGYTF. This chain uses TRBV29-1 with TRBJ1-2; D is possibly TRBD1 (6 bases). The ends were cut back, 2 bases at V and 8 bases at J, with 18 bases in the middle. CDR3 size: 14 residues. CDR1 and CDR2 from the germline V gene are SQVTM and ANQGSEA.

This clonotype turned up a few times. With a much larger clone just one base away, this may be a read error. The V call is TRBV12-3 or TRBV12-4, the J call TRBJ2-1; TRBD2 matches at 9 bases. TRBJ2-7 matches the DNA end more closely, so the J call is doubtful. The CDR3 spans 15 residues. Here the CDR3 reads CASSLLAGTYNEQYF. CDR3 sequence (DNA): TGTGCCAGCAGTTTACTAGCGGGGACCTACAATGAGCAGTACTTC.

In this sample, this clonotype turned up a few times. The chain has TRBV3-1 and TRBJ1-2, with 7 bases that match TRBD1. The J segment lost 4 bases and the V segment lost 0 bases, leaving 8 bases of the junction unmatched. The germline V gene has CDR1 LGHDT and CDR2 YNNKEL (reference sequence). The CDR3 length is 16 residues. Here the CDR3 reads CASSQDLTGDSYGYTF. DNA of the CDR3: TGTGCCAGCAGCCAAGATCTAACAGGGGACTCCTATGGCTACACCTTC.

About this clonotype: An end of the junction does not agree with germline; a read error may underlie this. The chain employs TRBV6-1 and TRBJ1-1; 9 bases align to TRBD1. The CDR3 is 16 residues long. From germline, CDR1 is MNHNS and CDR2 SASEGT. Here the CDR3 reads CASQRSGGQGGTGAFF. CDR3 nucleotides: TGTGCCTCCCAGCGGTCAGGGGGACAGGGAGGAACTGGAGCTTTCTTT.

This clonotype showed up many times. The chain carries TRBV5-1 and TRBJ1-4, with 11 bases lining up with TRBD1. Trimming took 4 bases from V and 6 from J; bases not matched to a gene: 2. The germline V gene encodes CDR1 SGHRS and CDR2 YFSETQ. This CDR3 region has 14 residues. CDR3 coding DNA: TGCGCCAGCAGCCGGACAGGGGGCGATGAAAAACTGTTTTTT. As protein: CASSRTGGDEKLFF.

As concerns this clonotype: A far larger clone is a single base away, which makes a read error likely. The V call is TRBV7-2, the J call TRBJ1-2; the D is unclear. Germline CDR1 and CDR2: SGHTA and FQGNSA. This CDR3 has 12 residues. Trimming cost V 3 bases and J 4 bases, with 6 bases left between them. The CDR3 here is CASSFDIYGYTF. Written as DNA, the CDR3 is TGTGCCAGCAGCTTCGACATCTATGGCTACACCTTC.

This clonotype has at least ten counts. The gene calls are TRBV4-3 and TRBJ2-5; 12 bases map to TRBD2. Germline CDR1 LGHNA, CDR2 YSLEER. The CDR3 consists of 18 residues. V shed 0 bases, J shed 10 bases, and the junction held 15 bases outside the gene matches. CDR3 sequence reads: CASSQDREASGGGSRQYF. The CDR3 DNA follows: TGCGCCAGCAGCCAAGATAGGGAGGCTAGCGGGGGGGGGAGTCGCCAGTACTTC.

This clonotype has at least ten counts. This chain links TRBV25-1 with TRBJ2-5; possibly TRBD2 for D (6 bases). Germline lookup yields CDR1 MGHDK and CDR2 SYGVNS. This CDR3 has 16 residues. Deletions cut 5 bases from V and 2 bases from J, with 18 bases between. The CDR3 spells CASSPGERVGQETQYF. Here the CDR3 DNA reads TGTGCCAGCAGTCCCGGCGAGCGGGTAGGGCAAGAGACCCAGTACTTC.

This clonotype occurred a few times. CDR3: CASRLGLDFTPQHF. CDR3 DNA: TGTGCCAGCAGGTTGGGTCTCGATTTTACGCCCCAGCATTTT. The J gene is TRBJ1-5, the V gene TRBV12-3 or TRBV12-4; D is ambiguous. The V gene lost 6 bases and the J gene lost 9 bases, with 18 bases spanning the gap. This CDR3 comprises 14 residues.

V is TRBV4-1 and J is TRBJ2-3; D is unresolved. The CDR3 sequence is 14 residues long. The germline V gene has CDR1 MGHRA and CDR2 YSYEKL. The V end was cut by 0 bases, the J end by 5 bases, with 9 bases between. The CDR3 here is CASSQDRVGDTQYF. DNA for the CDR3: TGCGCCAGCAGCCAAGATCGGGTTGGAGATACGCAGTATTTT.

This clonotype appeared a few times. Given a much more abundant clone one base away, this may be a read error. V gene TRBV4-3 combines with J gene TRBJ2-3; no clear D gene. The CDR3 covers 14 residues. Germline V CDR1 and CDR2: LGHNA, YSLEER. V lost 0 bases to trimming and J lost 8 bases, with 12 bases between them. The DNA for the CDR3 is TGCGCCAGCAGCCAAGAGACATCCCGCGTTACGCAGTATTTT. Amino acid sequence: CASSQETSRVTQYF.

In regard to this clonotype: A much larger clone sits a single nucleotide away, making a read error possible. V usage is TRBV5-4 and J usage is TRBJ2-1; D is unclear. The CDR3 is 13 amino acids. CDR1 is SGHNT and CDR2 is YYREEE in the germline V gene (reference sequence). The V and J ends lost 3 bases and 3 bases respectively, with 7 bases between them. CDR3 bases: TGTGCCAGCAGCTCGGAGAACTACAATGAGCAGTTCTTC. Amino acids: CASSSENYNEQFF.

This clonotype has at least ten counts. The chain joins TRBV20-1 to TRBJ2-7; a possible D gene is TRBD2 (6 bases). The V and J ends lost 0 bases and 0 bases respectively, with 15 bases between them. This CDR3 is built from 16 residues. Looked up from germline, CDR1 is DFQATT and CDR2 is SNEGSKA (reference sequence). CDR3 nucleotides: TGCAGTGCTAGAGAAGGACCGGGACTGGTCTCCTACGAGCAGTACTTC. Translation: CSAREGPGLVSYEQYF.

Of note for this clonotype: A much more abundant neighbour one base away suggests this may be a read error. The V gene is TRBV5-1, the J gene TRBJ2-5, with D perhaps matching TRBD1 (5 bases). Trimming shortened V by 2 bases and J by 5 bases, and 16 bases separated the two germline ends. This CDR3 comprises 15 residues. The germline gives CDR1 SGHRS, CDR2 YFSETQ. Here the CDR3 DNA reads TGCGCCAGCAGCTTATCGACAGTAAGAGGCGAGACCCAGTACTTC. Translated, it gives CASSLSTVRGETQYF.

The rearrangement joins TRBV7-6 to TRBJ2-1, with D tentatively TRBD2 (5 bases). The length of the CDR3 is 15 residues. V was cut by 4 bases and J by 5 bases, with 15 bases left in between. From germline, CDR1 is SGHVS and CDR2 FNYEAQ. The CDR3 here is CASSYSADFHNEQFF. CDR3 coding DNA: TGTGCCAGCAGCTACTCAGCGGATTTCCACAATGAGCAGTTCTTC.

This clonotype was seen repeatedly, ten times or more. The CDR3 is CASSKDGGQEQNGYTF. Here the CDR3 DNA reads TGTGCCAGCAGCAAAGATGGAGGACAGGAACAGAATGGCTACACCTTC. The rearrangement links TRBV21-1 to TRBJ1-2; the D call TRBD1 from the table was never checked on the DNA. TRBV21-1 is reported as a pseudogene. The CDR3 contains 16 residues.

This clonotype was observed at least ten times. The chain combines TRBV5-1 with TRBJ2-5, with no clear D. Looked up from germline, CDR1 is SGHRS and CDR2 is YFSETQ. V was clipped by 2 bases and J by 4 bases, with 18 bases between them. The CDR3 sequence is 16 residues long. The CDR3 sequence: CASSFSGRPLRETQYF. CDR3 coding DNA: TGCGCCAGCAGCTTTTCAGGCCGCCCTTTGAGAGAGACCCAGTACTTC.

This clonotype was counted many times. The genes are TRBV5-1 and TRBJ2-3; D gene unclear. Germline V lookup: CDR1 SGHRS, CDR2 YFSETQ. Between the trimmed V and J ends, which lost 0 bases and 2 bases, there was a span of 10 bases. This CDR3 has 15 residues. CDR3: CASSLGPTNTDTQYF. The CDR3 DNA sequence: TGCGCCAGCAGCTTGGGGCCCACGAACACAGATACGCAGTATTTT.